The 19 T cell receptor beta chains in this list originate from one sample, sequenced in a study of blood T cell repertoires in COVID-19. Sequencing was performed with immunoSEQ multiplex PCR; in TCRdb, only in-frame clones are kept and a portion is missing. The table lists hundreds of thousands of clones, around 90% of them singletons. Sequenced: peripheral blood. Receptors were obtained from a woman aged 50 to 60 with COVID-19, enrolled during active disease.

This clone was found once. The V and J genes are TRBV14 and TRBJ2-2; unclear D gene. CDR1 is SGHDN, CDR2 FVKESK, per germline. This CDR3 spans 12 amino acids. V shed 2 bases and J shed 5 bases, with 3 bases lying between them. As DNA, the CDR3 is TGTGCCAGCAGCCAATCTACCGGGGAGCTGTTTTTT. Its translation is CASSQSTGELFF.

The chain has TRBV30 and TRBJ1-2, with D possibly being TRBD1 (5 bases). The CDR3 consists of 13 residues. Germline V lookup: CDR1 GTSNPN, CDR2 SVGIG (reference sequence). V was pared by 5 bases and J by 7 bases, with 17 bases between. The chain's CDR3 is CAWALGQGSGYTF. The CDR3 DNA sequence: TGTGCCTGGGCTCTGGGTCAGGGTAGTGGCTACACCTTC.

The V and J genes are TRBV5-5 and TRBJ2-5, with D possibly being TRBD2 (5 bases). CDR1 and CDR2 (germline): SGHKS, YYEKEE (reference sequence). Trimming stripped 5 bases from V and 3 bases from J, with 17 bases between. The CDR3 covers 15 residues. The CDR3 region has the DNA TGTGCCAGCAGACCCCATGTCGGGGTTGAAGAGACCCAGTACTTC. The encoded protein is CASRPHVGVEETQYF.

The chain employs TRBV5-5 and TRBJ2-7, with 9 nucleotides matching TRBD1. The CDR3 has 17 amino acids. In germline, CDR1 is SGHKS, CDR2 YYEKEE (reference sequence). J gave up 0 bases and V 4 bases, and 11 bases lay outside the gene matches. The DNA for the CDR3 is TGTGCCAGCAGCCGCACCAAAGACAGGGGGAGCTCCTACGAGCAGTACTTC. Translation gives CASSRTKDRGSSYEQYF. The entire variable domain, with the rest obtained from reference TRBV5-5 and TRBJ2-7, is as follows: DAGVTQSPTHLIKTRGQQVTLRCSPISGHKSVSWYQQVLGQGPQFIFQYYEKEERGRGNFPDRFSARQFPNYSSELNVNALLLGDSALYLCASSRTKDRGSSYEQYFGPGTRLTVT.

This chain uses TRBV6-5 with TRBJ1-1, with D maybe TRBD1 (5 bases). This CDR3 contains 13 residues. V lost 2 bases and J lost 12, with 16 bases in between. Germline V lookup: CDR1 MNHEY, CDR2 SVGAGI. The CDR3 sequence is CASSYEAGRDPFF. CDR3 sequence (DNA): TGTGCCAGCAGTTACGAAGCAGGGCGGGACCCTTTCTTT.

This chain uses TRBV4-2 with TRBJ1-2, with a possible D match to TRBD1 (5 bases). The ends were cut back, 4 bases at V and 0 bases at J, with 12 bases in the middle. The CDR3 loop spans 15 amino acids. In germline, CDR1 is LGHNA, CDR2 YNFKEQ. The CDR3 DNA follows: TGTGCCAGCAGCCGCGGGGACCCAACTAACTATGGCTACACCTTC. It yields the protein CASSRGDPTNYGYTF.

CDR3 DNA sequence: TGTGCCAGCAGTGAAGCGCTCCTTAGGGGCACTGAAGCTTTCTTT. Residues: CASSEALLRGTEAFF. J is TRBJ1-1 and V is TRBV6-1; maybe TRBD1 (5 bases). CDR3 length: 15 residues. Trimming stripped 0 bases from V and 4 bases from J, with 12 bases between. In germline, CDR1 is MNHNS, CDR2 SASEGT.

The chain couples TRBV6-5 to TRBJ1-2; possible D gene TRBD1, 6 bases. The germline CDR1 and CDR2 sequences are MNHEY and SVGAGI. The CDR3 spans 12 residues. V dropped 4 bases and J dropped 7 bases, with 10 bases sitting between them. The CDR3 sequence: CASSFTGSGYTF. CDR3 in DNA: TGTGCCAGCAGTTTCACAGGGAGTGGCTACACCTTC.

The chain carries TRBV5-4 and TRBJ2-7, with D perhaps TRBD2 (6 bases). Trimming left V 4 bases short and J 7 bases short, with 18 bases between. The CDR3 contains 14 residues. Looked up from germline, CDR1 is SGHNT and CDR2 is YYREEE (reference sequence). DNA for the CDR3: TGTGCCAGCAGCCCCCCCGCTAAGGCGGGAGAGCAGTACTTC. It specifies CASSPPAKAGEQYF.

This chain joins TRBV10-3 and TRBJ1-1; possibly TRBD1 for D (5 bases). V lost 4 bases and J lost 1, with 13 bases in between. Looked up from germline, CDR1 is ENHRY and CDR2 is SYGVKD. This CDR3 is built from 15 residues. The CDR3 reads CAISGGRATNTEAFF. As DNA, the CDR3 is TGTGCCATCAGTGGGGGGAGGGCGACGAACACTGAAGCTTTCTTT.

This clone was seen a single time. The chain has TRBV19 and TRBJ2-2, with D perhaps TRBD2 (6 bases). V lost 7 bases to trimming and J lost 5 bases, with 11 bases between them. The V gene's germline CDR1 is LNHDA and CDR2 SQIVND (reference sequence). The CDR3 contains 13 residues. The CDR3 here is CASTWGTTGELFF. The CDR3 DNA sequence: TGTGCCAGTACCTGGGGGACTACCGGGGAGCTGTTTTTT.

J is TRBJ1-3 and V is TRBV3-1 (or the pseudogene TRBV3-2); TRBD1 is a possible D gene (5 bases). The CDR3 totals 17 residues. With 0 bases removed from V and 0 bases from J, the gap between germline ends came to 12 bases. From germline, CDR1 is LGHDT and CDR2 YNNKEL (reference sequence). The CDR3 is CASSQEGGKISGNTIYF. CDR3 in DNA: TGTGCCAGCAGCCAAGAGGGGGGGAAGATCTCTGGAAACACCATATATTTT.

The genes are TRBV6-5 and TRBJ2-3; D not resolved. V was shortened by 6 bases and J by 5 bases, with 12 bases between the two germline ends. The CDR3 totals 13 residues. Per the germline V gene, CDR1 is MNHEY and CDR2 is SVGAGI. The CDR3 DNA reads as TGTGCCAGCAGACGAGCTACTGGAGATACGCAGTATTTT. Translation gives CASRRATGDTQYF.

The CDR3 sequence is CASSAGETQYF. The DNA of the CDR3 is TGTGCCAGTTCGGCGGGAGAGACCCAGTACTTC. The chain couples TRBV27 to TRBJ2-5; the D gene is possibly TRBD2 (5 bases). V was cut by 9 bases and J by 4 bases, with 9 bases left in between. Germline V CDR1 and CDR2: MNHEY, SMNVEV (reference sequence). The CDR3 extends over 11 amino acids.

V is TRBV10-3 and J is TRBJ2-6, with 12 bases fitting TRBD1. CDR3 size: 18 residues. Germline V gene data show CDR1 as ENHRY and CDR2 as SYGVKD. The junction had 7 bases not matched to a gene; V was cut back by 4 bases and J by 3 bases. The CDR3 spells CAISAPGQGARGANVLTF. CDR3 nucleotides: TGTGCCATCAGTGCGCCGGGACAGGGGGCGCGTGGGGCCAACGTCCTGACTTTC.

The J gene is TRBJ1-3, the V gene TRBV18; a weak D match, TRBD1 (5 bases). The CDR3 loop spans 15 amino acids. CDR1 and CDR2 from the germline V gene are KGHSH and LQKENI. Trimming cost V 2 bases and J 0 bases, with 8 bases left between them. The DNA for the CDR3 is TGTGCCAGCTCACCAAGGGACTACTCTGGAAACACCATATATTTT. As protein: CASSPRDYSGNTIYF.

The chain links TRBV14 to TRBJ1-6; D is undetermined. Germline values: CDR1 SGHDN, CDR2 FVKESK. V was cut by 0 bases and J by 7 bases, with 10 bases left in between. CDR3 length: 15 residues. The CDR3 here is CASSQDLRKNSPLHF. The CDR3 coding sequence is TGTGCCAGCAGCCAAGATTTGCGGAAGAATTCACCCCTCCACTTT. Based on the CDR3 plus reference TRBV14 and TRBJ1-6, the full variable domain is EAGVTQFPSHSVIEKGQTVTLRCDPISGHDNLYWYRRVMGKEIKFLLHFVKESKQDESGMPNNRFLAERTGGTYSTLKVQPAELEDSGVYFCASSQDLRKNSPLHFGNGTRLTVT.

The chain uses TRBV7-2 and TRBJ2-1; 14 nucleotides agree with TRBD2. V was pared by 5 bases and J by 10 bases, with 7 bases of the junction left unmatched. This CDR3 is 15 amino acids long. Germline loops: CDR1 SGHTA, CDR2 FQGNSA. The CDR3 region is CASSETSGGAGEQFF. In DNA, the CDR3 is TGTGCCAGCAGCGAGACTAGCGGGGGGGCTGGCGAGCAGTTCTTC. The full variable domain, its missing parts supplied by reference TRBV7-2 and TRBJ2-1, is GAGVSQSPSNKVTEKGKDVELRCDPISGHTALYWYRQSLGQGLEFLIYFQGNSAPDKSGLPSDRFSAERTGGSVSTLTIQRTQQEDSAVYLCASSETSGGAGEQFFGPGTRLTVL.

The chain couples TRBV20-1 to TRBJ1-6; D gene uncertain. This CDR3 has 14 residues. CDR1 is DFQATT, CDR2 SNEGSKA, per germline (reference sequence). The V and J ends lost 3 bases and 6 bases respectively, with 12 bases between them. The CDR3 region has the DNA TGCAGTGCTAGTACGGGGAATGTTAATTCACCCCTCCACTTT. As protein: CSASTGNVNSPLHF.